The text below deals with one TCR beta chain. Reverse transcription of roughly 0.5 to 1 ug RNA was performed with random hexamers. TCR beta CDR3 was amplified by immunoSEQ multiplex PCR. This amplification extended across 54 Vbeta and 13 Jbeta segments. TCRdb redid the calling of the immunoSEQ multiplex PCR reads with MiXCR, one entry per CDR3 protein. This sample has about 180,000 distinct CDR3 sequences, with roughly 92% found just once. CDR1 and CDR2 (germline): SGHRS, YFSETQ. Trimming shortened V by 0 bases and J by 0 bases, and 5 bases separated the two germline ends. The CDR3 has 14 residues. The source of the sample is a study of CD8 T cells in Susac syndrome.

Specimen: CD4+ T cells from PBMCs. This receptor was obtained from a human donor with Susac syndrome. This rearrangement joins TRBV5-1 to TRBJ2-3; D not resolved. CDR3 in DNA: TGCGCCAGCAGCTTGGACCCTAGCACAGATACGCAGTATTTT. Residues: CASSLDPSTDTQYF. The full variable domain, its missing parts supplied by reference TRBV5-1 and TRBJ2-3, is KAGVTQTPRYLIKTRGQQVTLSCSPISGHRSVSWYQQTPGQGLQFLFEYFSETQRNKGNFPGRFSGRQFSNSRSEMNVSTLELGDSALYLCASSLDPSTDTQYFGPGTRLTVL.